The 13 T cell receptor beta chains given below trace back to one sample, sequenced in a study of blood T cells in healthy people across ages. Combining a sample-barcoded 5' primer with a J-beta primer mix, a second PCR ran for roughly 7 to 12 cycles. One entry per CDR3 protein results from TCRdb running MiXCR on the 5' RACE reads. The table shows about 830,000 distinct CDR3 sequences, with roughly 60% occurring only once. Source material: blood. Receptor source: a man aged 30 to 39 in good health.

V and J are TRBV12-3 or TRBV12-4 and TRBJ1-1; D unresolved. The CDR3 is 13 residues long. Trimming removed 8 bases from V and 1 base from J, with 11 bases in between. The CDR3 loop reads CASAEEWNTEAFF. CDR3 nucleotide sequence: TGTGCCAGCGCCGAGGAATGGAACACTGAAGCTTTCTTT.

The rearrangement links TRBV4-3 to TRBJ2-7; no reliable D call. V was pared by 3 bases and J by 2 bases, with 8 bases between. Germline V lookup: CDR1 LGHNA, CDR2 YSLEER. The CDR3 is made up of 13 amino acids. CDR3 nucleotides: TGCGCCAGCAGCCAGGCCTACACCTACGAGCAGTACTTC. It codes for CASSQAYTYEQYF.

The chain couples TRBV20-1 to TRBJ1-2; a weak D match, TRBD1 (5 bases). Germline V gene sequence: CDR1 DFQATT, CDR2 SNEGSKA (reference sequence). V gave up 7 bases and J gave up 6 bases, with 18 bases separating them. The CDR3 consists of 13 residues. The DNA for the CDR3 is TGCAGTGTCCCTCGTAGGGGTAGCCATGGCTACACCTTC. It yields the protein CSVPRRGSHGYTF.

The gene calls are TRBV28 and TRBJ2-3; 12 nucleotides agree with TRBD1. V shed 6 bases, J shed 8 bases, and the junction held 9 bases outside the gene matches. There are 15 residues in the CDR3. In germline, CDR1 is MDHEN, CDR2 SYDVKM. The CDR3, as DNA: TGTGCCAGCAGCGGGACAGGGGGCAGAGTTGGTACGCAGTATTTT. Its translation: CASSGTGGRVGTQYF.

This clonotype was counted a single time. CDR3 nucleotides: TGCAGTGCGGCGGGGGCCAAAGAGACCCAGTACTTC. Residues: CSAAGAKETQYF. V is TRBV20-1 and J is TRBJ2-5; possibly TRBD2 for D (7 bases). The CDR3 is 12 amino acids. Germline values: CDR1 DFQATT, CDR2 SNEGSKA (reference sequence). V lost 6 bases, J lost 3 bases, and 11 bases lay in between.

The chain links TRBV5-8 to TRBJ1-2; weak D call: TRBD1 (6 bases). The germline V and J ends were trimmed by 0 bases and 2 bases, with 20 bases remaining between them. The length of the CDR3 is 18 residues. Looked up from germline, CDR1 is SGHTS and CDR2 is YDEGEE. CDR3 sequence: CASSLGRQAATMNYGYTF. The CDR3 DNA reads as TGTGCCAGCAGCTTGGGGAGACAGGCGGCAACGATGAACTATGGCTACACCTTC.

CDR3 nucleotides: TGTGCCAGCAGCCAAGATCAGCTTAGTTTAGGGCATGAGCAGTTCTTC. Residues: CASSQDQLSLGHEQFF. The chain has TRBV3-1 and TRBJ2-1; unclear D gene. The length of the CDR3 is 16 residues. The V end lost 0 bases, the J end lost 8 bases, and 17 bases lay between the germline ends. CDR1 LGHDT and CDR2 YNNKEL come from the germline V gene (reference sequence).

V gene TRBV5-1 combines with J gene TRBJ2-1, with a weak D call TRBD2 (7 bases). Germline V CDR1 and CDR2: SGHRS, YFSETQ. This CDR3 has 13 amino acids. V lost 3 bases and J lost 10, with 14 bases in between. The DNA for the CDR3 is TGCGCCAGCAGCTCAATCCGCGGGGGCGAGCAGTTCTTC. Translation gives CASSSIRGGEQFF. Supplemented by reference TRBV5-1 and TRBJ2-1, the full variable domain reads KAGVTQTPRYLIKTRGQQVTLSCSPISGHRSVSWYQQTPGQGLQFLFEYFSETQRNKGNFPGRFSGRQFSNSRSEMNVSTLELGDSALYLCASSSIRGGEQFFGPGTRLTVL.

The V and J genes are TRBV29-1 and TRBJ1-1; D is unresolved. Germline values: CDR1 SQVTM, CDR2 ANQGSEA. This CDR3 is built from 11 residues. V was pared by 3 bases and J by 11 bases, with 13 bases between. DNA of the CDR3: TGCAGCGTTGACGATTTCTATCGGGCTTTCTTT. Encoded protein: CSVDDFYRAFF.

The chain links TRBV7-9 to TRBJ1-2; D is unclear. Germline V gene data show CDR1 as SEHNR and CDR2 as FQNEAQ (reference sequence). Trimming cost V 3 bases and J 7 bases, with 18 bases left between them. The CDR3 runs to 15 residues. The DNA of the CDR3 is TGTGCCAGCAGCTTCTCTCCGGCCGGGTCCGGTGGCTACACCTTC. This encodes CASSFSPAGSGGYTF.

This sequence joins TRBV5-1 and TRBJ2-2, with 11 bases lining up with TRBD2. Germline V gene data show CDR1 as SGHRS and CDR2 as YFSETQ. The V and J ends lost 6 bases and 3 bases, in that order; junction bases with no gene match: 7. The CDR3 is 16 amino acids. The CDR3 here is CASKTSGATDTGELFF. As DNA, the CDR3 is TGCGCCAGCAAGACTAGCGGGGCAACCGACACCGGGGAGCTGTTTTTT.

V and J are TRBV9 and TRBJ1-1, with TRBD1 matching over 8 bases. This CDR3 region has 15 residues. With 4 bases clipped from V and 7 bases from J, the junction kept 12 bases outside the gene matches. The germline CDR1 and CDR2 sequences are SGDLS and YYNGEE. CDR3 in amino acids: CASSLRGTGVVEAFF. CDR3 bases: TGTGCCAGCAGCCTAAGGGGGACAGGAGTTGTTGAAGCTTTCTTT.

The chain links TRBV3-1 to TRBJ2-7; either TRBD1 or TRBD2 may fit D (5 bases each). This CDR3 contains 13 residues. Germline V lookup: CDR1 LGHDT, CDR2 YNNKEL (reference sequence). V was cut by 2 bases and J by 4 bases, with 9 bases left in between. Here the CDR3 DNA reads TGTGCCAGCAGCCAACAATGGGGGTACGAGCAGTACTTC. Protein product: CASSQQWGYEQYF.